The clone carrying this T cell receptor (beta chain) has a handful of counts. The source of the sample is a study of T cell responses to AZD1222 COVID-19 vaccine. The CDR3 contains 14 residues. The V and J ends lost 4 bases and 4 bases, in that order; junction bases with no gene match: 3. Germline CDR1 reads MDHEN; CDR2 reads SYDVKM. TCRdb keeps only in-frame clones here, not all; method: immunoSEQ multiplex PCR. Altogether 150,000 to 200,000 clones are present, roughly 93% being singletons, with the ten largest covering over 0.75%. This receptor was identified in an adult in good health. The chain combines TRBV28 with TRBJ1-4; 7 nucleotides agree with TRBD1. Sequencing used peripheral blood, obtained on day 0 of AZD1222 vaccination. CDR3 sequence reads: CASSSGGDNEKLFF. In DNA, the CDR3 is TGTGCCAGCAGTTCAGGGGGAGATAATGAAAAACTGTTTTTT.